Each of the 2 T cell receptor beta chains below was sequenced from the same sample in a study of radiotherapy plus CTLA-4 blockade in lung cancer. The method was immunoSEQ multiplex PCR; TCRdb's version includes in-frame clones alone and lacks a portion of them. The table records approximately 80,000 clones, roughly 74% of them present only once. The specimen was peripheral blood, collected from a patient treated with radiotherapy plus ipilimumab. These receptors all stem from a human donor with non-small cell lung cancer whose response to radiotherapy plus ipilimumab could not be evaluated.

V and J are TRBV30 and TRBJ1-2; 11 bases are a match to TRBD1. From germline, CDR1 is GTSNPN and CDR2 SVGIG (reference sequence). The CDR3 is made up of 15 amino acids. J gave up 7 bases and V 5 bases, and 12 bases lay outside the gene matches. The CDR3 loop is CAWDLPGQGERGYTF. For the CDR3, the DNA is TGTGCCTGGGATTTGCCGGGACAGGGGGAGCGTGGCTACACCTTC. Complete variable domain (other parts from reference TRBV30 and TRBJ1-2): SQTIHQWPATLVQPVGSPLSLECTVEGTSNPNLYWYRQAAGRGLQLLFYSVGIGQISSEVPQNLSASRPQDRQFILSSKKLLLSDSGFYLCAWDLPGQGERGYTFGSGTRLTVV.

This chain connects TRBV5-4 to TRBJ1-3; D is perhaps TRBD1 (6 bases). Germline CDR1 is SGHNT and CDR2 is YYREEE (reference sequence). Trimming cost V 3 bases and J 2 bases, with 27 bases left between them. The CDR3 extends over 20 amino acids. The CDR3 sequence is CASSSNFGQAGVKAGNTIYF. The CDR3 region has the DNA TGTGCCAGCAGCTCGAATTTTGGGCAGGCAGGGGTTAAAGCTGGAAACACCATATATTTT.